Listed below are T cell receptor beta chains from one sample, sequenced in a study of cytomegalovirus exposure and HLA in healthy donors. The method was immunoSEQ multiplex PCR; TCRdb's version includes in-frame clones alone and lacks a portion of them. The data contain about 210,000 clones, around four fifths of them seen just once; the ten biggest clones take up approximately 1.8%. Sequencing was performed on PBMCs. These receptors were collected from a man aged 35 to 55 in good health and CMV-seropositive. Both conserved end residues are part of each CDR3. A D gene is named only where the DNA matches it firmly. Clone size, where shown, is once, few, many, or a class for clones that have expanded.

>TRBJ2-3|-|-|TRBV30
TGTGCCTGGAGTGGAGACCGCAGGAGGGATACGCAGTATTTT
CAWSGDRRRDTQYF
>TRBJ2-1|-|TRBD1|TRBV19
TGTGCCAGTAGTCACCCCCCGACAGGGCGGAATGAGCAGTTCTTC
CASSHPPTGRNEQFF
>TRBJ1-1|-|TRBD1|TRBV4-1
TGCGCCAGCAGCCATCCGGGACAGGGGCATCACACTGAAGCTTTCTTT
CASSHPGQGHHTEAFF
>TRBJ1-1|-|-|TRBV28
TGTGCCAGCAGTTTGGGCGGGTCGGACACTGAAGCTTTCTTT
CASSLGGSDTEAFF
>TRBJ1-2|-|TRBD1|TRBV5-4
TGTGCCAGCAGCGTCGGGACAGATAACTATGGCTACACCTTC
CASSVGTDNYGYTF
>TRBJ2-1|-|TRBD2|TRBV7-3
TGTGCCAGCAGCAATAGCGGGAGGGCCCATGAGCAGTTCTTC
CASSNSGRAHEQFF
>TRBJ1-3|-|TRBD1|TRBV27
TGTGCCAGCAGTGTGGGACAGGGGGGCTCTGGAAACACCATATATTTT
CASSVGQGGSGNTIYF
>TRBJ2-7|-|TRBD1|TRBV10-3
TGTGCCATCAGTGAGTCCCAACTTCGGACAGGGGGCGAGCAGTACTTC
CAISESQLRTGGEQYF
>TRBJ2-7|-|TRBD1|TRBV11-2
TGTGCCAGCAGCTTAGTAGAGGGGGCGAGCGAGCAGTACTTC
CASSLVEGASEQYF
>TRBJ2-1|-|-|TRBV20-1
TGCAGTGCTAGCAGGGGCAATGAGCAGTTCTTC
CSASRGNEQFF
>TRBJ2-7|-|-|TRBV7-3
TGTGCCAGCAGCTTGTCCGGGGACGAGCAGTACTTC
CASSLSGDEQYF
>TRBJ2-7|few|-|TRBV6-5
TGTGCCAGCAGTATGACGGGGAGCTCCTACGAGCAGTACTTC
CASSMTGSSYEQYF
>TRBJ2-7|-|-|TRBV15
TGTGCCACCAGCAGACCCGACAGTTCCTACGAGCAGTACTTC
CATSRPDSSYEQYF
>TRBJ2-1|-|-|TRBV28
TGTGCCAGCAGCAGCCTAGCGCGGTGGGATGAGCAGTTCTTC
CASSSLARWDEQFF
>TRBJ1-5|-|TRBD1|TRBV18
TGTGCCAGCTCGCCTGACAGGGGTCAGCCCCAGCATTTT
CASSPDRGQPQHF
>TRBJ2-7|-|TRBD2|TRBV5-1
TGCGCCAGCAGCCTCCGACTAGCCGGGAAGGGAGAGCAGTACTTC
CASSLRLAGKGEQYF
>TRBJ2-6|-|TRBD1|TRBV5-1
TGCGCCAGCAATTGGGCAGGGGGCCTAGGCTCTGGGGCCAACGTCCTGACTTTC
CASNWAGGLGSGANVLTF
>TRBJ2-5|once|-|TRBV2
TGTGCCAGCAGGGGGAGAACCCAAGAGACCCAGTACTTC
CASRGRTQETQYF
>TRBJ2-5|-|-|TRBV2
TGTGCCACCAGGGGGGCGGGAGAAGAGACCCAGTACTTC
CATRGAGEETQYF
>TRBJ2-1|few|TRBD2|TRBV5-4
TGTGCCAGCAGCTTCCACGGGGGGTCCTACAATGAGCAGTTCTTC
CASSFHGGSYNEQFF
>TRBJ1-2|-|-|TRBV7-2
TGTGCCAGCAGCCTCGACTTGACAGGAGTCAATTATGGCTACACCTTC
CASSLDLTGVNYGYTF
>TRBJ1-1|-|-|TRBV6-5
TGTGCCAGCAGTCCCCCACACAGGACTGAAGCTTTCTTT
CASSPPHRTEAFF
>TRBJ2-1|-|TRBD2|TRBV5-4
TGTGCCAGCAGCTTGGCCGCGGGAGAAGAGCAGTTCTTC
CASSLAAGEEQFF
>TRBJ1-1|-|TRBD1|TRBV19
TGTGCCAGTAGTGGAAGACAGGGTTTGAACACTGAAGCTTTCTTT
CASSGRQGLNTEAFF
>TRBJ2-7|once|-|TRBV19
TGTGCCAGTAGTATAAGTACTAGCTGGGACTACGAGCAGTACTTC
CASSISTSWDYEQYF
>TRBJ2-7|-|-|TRBV7-6
TGTGCCAGCAGCGATGGGTGGGGCTTCTCCTACGAGCAGTACTTC
CASSDGWGFSYEQYF
>TRBJ2-1|few|-|TRBV4-1
TGCGCCAGCAGCCAAGACATACTGACATACAATGAGCAGTTCTTC
CASSQDILTYNEQFF
>TRBJ1-2|-|-|TRBV5-5
TGTGCCAGCAGCTTAGGTGTGAGGCGAAACTATGGCTACACCTTC
CASSLGVRRNYGYTF
>TRBJ2-1|-|TRBD1|TRBV7-6
TGTGCCAGCAGCCCCGCCCGCAGGGGGCATGAGCAGTTCTTC
CASSPARRGHEQFF
>TRBJ2-1|-|-|TRBV6-5
TGTGCCAGCAGTGCAGGGGGGAATGAGCAGTTCTTC
CASSAGGNEQFF
>TRBJ2-3|-|TRBD2|TRBV19
TGTGCCAGTAATCCCACCCGCCCGGGGGTGGCTAGCGGGAGGGCAGGAGATACGCAGTATTTT
CASNPTRPGVASGRAGDTQYF
>TRBJ1-1|-|-|TRBV6-5
TGTGCCAGCAGTTACTCCTTTCGGGGAAACACTGAAGCTTTCTTT
CASSYSFRGNTEAFF
>TRBJ2-1|-|TRBD1|TRBV5-1
TGCGCCAGCAGCTCACAGGGGAATGAGCAGTTCTTC
CASSSQGNEQFF
>TRBJ1-1|-|TRBD1|TRBV7-9
TGTGCCAGCAGTGTCTGGACAGGGGACACTGAAGCTTTCTTT
CASSVWTGDTEAFF
>TRBJ1-1|few|TRBD1|TRBV25-1
TGTGCCAGCACGGGACAGGGGACTGAAGCTTTCTTT
CASTGQGTEAFF
>TRBJ2-1|-|TRBD2|TRBV5-1
TGCGCCAGCAGCTTGGGGGCTAGCGGGAGTCTAAATGAGCAGTTCTTC
CASSLGASGSLNEQFF
>TRBJ1-2|-|TRBD1|TRBV9
TGTGCCAGCAGCGTAGAACAGGGGAGGCGGAACTATGGCTACACCTTC
CASSVEQGRRNYGYTF
>TRBJ2-1|-|TRBD2|TRBV13
TGTGCCAGCAAACTGCAGGGACTAGCGGTTAATGAGCAGTTCTTC
CASKLQGLAVNEQFF
>TRBJ1-6|few|TRBD1|TRBV25-1
TGTGCCAGCAGTGCTCTGGACAGGGAGGCTTCACCCCTCCACTTT
CASSALDREASPLHF
>TRBJ2-3|few|TRBD1|TRBV29-1
TGCAGCGTGGCGACAGGGAAGGCGCAGTATTTT
CSVATGKAQYF
>TRBJ2-5|-|-|TRBV19
TGTGCCAGTAGTCCCGCGGGACCCGGGGAGACCCAGTACTTC
CASSPAGPGETQYF
>TRBJ1-2|-|TRBD1|TRBV29-1
TGCAGCGTTGATGGGGACAGAGACTATGGCTACACCTTC
CSVDGDRDYGYTF
>TRBJ2-7|-|TRBD1|TRBV13
TGTGCCAGCAGCTTAGGCGCAGGGGGCGGATACGAGCAGTACTTC
CASSLGAGGGYEQYF
>TRBJ2-5|-|TRBD1|TRBV6-1
TGTGCCAGCAGCCCGGGACAGGGAGGGTGGGAGACCCAGTACTTC
CASSPGQGGWETQYF
>TRBJ2-3|once|TRBD1|TRBV25-1
TGTGCCAGCAGTGGGGGACAGCTTACAGATACGCAGTATTTT
CASSGGQLTDTQYF
>TRBJ1-1|-|-|TRBV5-1
TGCGCCAGCAGCTTGGTACTAAACAGGGTGGTGAACACTGAAGCTTTCTTT
CASSLVLNRVVNTEAFF
>TRBJ1-1|few|-|TRBV6-4
TGTGCCAGCAGTGACACGAGGAGCACTGAAGCTTTCTTT
CASSDTRSTEAFF
>TRBJ2-6|-|TRBD1|TRBV2
TGTGCCAGCAGCGGGACAGCTGGGGCCAACGTCCTGACTTTC
CASSGTAGANVLTF
>TRBJ2-7|-|-|TRBV4-2
TGTGCCAGCAGCCAAGGAGATTGGGGACAAGCCGCCTACGAGCAGTACTTC
CASSQGDWGQAAYEQYF
>TRBJ2-3|-|-|TRBV7-8
TGTGCCAGCAGCTTTAGCGGCACTAGCACAGATACGCAGTATTTT
CASSFSGTSTDTQYF
>TRBJ1-2|-|TRBD1|TRBV25-1
TGTGCCAGCAGTGAAGGGACAGCCCGTGGCTACACCTTC
CASSEGTARGYTF
>TRBJ1-1|-|TRBD1|TRBV10-3
TGTGCCATCAGGGAAGACAGGGGGTCGAACACTGAAGCTTTCTTT
CAIREDRGSNTEAFF
>TRBJ1-5|few|-|TRBV9
TGTGCCAGCAGCGTAGCCCCGGGCAATCAGCCCCAGCATTTT
CASSVAPGNQPQHF
>TRBJ2-2|-|-|TRBV7-6
TGTGCCAGCAGCTTATCGTCTCTGAACACCGGGGAGCTGTTTTTT
CASSLSSLNTGELFF
>TRBJ2-2|-|TRBD2|TRBV27
TGTGCCAGCAGTTCGGTTAGCGGGAGGGCCGGGGAGCTGTTTTTT
CASSSVSGRAGELFF
>TRBJ2-3|-|TRBD2|TRBV7-9
TGTGCCAGCAGCGAGGGACTAGCGGGCACAGATACGCAGTATTTT
CASSEGLAGTDTQYF
>TRBJ1-2|-|-|TRBV5-1
TGCGCCAGCAGCTACGATTCGGGCAGGGTTCGCACCTTC
CASSYDSGRVRTF